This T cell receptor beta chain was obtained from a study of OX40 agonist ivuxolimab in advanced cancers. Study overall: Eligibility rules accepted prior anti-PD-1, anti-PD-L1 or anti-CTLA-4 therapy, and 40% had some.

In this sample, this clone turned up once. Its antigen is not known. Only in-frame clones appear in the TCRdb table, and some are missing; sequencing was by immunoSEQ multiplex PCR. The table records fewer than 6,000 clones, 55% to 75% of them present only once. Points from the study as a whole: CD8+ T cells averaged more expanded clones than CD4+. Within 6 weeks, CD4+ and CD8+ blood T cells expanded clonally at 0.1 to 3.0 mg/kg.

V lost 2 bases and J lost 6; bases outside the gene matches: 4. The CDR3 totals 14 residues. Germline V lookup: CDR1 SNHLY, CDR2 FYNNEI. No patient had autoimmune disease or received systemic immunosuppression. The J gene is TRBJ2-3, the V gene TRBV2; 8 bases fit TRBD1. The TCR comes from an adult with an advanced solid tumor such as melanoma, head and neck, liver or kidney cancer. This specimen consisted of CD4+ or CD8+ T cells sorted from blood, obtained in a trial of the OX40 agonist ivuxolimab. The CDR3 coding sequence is TGTGCCAGCAGTGAACAGGGGGCGACGGATACGCAGTATTTT. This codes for CASSEQGATDTQYF.